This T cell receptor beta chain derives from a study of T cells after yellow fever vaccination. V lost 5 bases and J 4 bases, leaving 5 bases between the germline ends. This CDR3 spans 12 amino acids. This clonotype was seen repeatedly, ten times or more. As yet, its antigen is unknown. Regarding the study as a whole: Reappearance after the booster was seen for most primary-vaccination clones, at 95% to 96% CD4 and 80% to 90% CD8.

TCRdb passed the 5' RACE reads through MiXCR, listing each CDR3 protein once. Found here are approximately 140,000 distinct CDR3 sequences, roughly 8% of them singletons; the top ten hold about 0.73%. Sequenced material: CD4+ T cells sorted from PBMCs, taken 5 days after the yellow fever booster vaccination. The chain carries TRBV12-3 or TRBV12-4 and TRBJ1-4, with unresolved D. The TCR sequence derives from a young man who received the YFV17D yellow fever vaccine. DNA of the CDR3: TGTGCCAGCAGTGAAAATAATGAAAAACTGTTTTTT. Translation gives CASSENNEKLFF.